The next 25 T cell receptor beta chains were all read from a single sample in a study of regulatory T cells in long-lasting Graves disease. Time point described: newly diagnosed GD, antithyroid drugs for less than 3 months. With RNA extracted from PBMCs as input, the TCR library was made. Libraries of TCR beta came from iRepertoire HTBI primers plus Arm-PCR of CDR3 regions. TCRdb independently ran MiXCR on the multiplex PCR reads; one entry per CDR3 protein. This sample has 450,000 to 600,000 distinct CDR3 sequences, with 15% to 20% found just once. This sample was also put to use in a study of T cells in Graves' hyperthyroidism and ophthalmopathy.

This material consisted of peripheral blood mononuclear cells (PBMCs), taken at new diagnosis, from a patient treated with antithyroid drugs. These TCRs come from a man between 35 and 55 years old with Graves disease.

This chain uses TRBV5-1 with TRBJ1-1, with a weak D call TRBD1 (6 bases). This CDR3 region has 17 residues. The V gene's germline CDR1 is SGHRS and CDR2 YFSETQ. Trimming left V 4 bases short and J 8 bases short, with 27 bases between. CDR3 in DNA: TGCGCCAGCAGCCCTCAGGGGTGGGAGGCCCTTCTTGGCGAAGCTTTCTTT. Translating gives CASSPQGWEALLGEAFF.

This clonotype was counted at least ten times. In DNA, the CDR3 is TGTGCCAGCAGCCCAGGGACCGCCCGACAGCAGTTCTTC. It encodes CASSPGTARQQFF. This chain connects TRBV7-8 to TRBJ2-1; D assignment may be TRBD1 or TRBD2 (5 bases each). V was trimmed by 5 bases and J by 11 bases, leaving 16 bases between them. Germline CDR1 reads SGHVS; CDR2 reads FQNEAQ. CDR3 length equals 13 residues.

This clonotype appeared a few times. V gene TRBV29-1 combines with J gene TRBJ2-1; 8 bases map to TRBD2. This CDR3 spans 15 amino acids. CDR1 is SQVTM, CDR2 ANQGSEA, per germline. The V and J ends lost 2 bases and 3 bases, in that order; junction bases with no gene match: 6. The CDR3 region has the DNA TGCAGCGTTGAACTTAAGCGGGAGATCTACAATGAGCAGTTCTTC. Amino acids: CSVELKREIYNEQFF.

This clonotype was recorded at least ten times. The chain links TRBV6-1 to TRBJ2-7; 12 nucleotides line up with TRBD2. The CDR3 runs to 14 residues. J was trimmed by 3 bases and V by 7 bases; bases with no gene match: 4. Germline V gene lookup returns CDR1 MNHNS and CDR2 SASEGT. Here the CDR3 reads CASTRLAGDYEQYF. DNA of the CDR3: TGTGCCAGCACCCGACTAGCGGGAGACTACGAGCAGTACTTC.

The table lists this clonotype with many counts. The chain combines TRBV6-2 or TRBV6-3 with TRBJ1-1; the D is unclear. The V gene's germline CDR1 is MNHEY and CDR2 SVGEGT. There are 11 residues in the CDR3. Trimming removed 6 bases from V and 8 bases from J, with 10 bases in between. This CDR3 reads CASRTGFEAFF. The CDR3 nucleotides are TGTGCCAGCAGGACGGGCTTCGAAGCTTTCTTT.

This chain uses TRBV30 with TRBJ1-5; 7 bases are a match to TRBD1. The CDR3 extends over 13 amino acids. V shed 2 bases, J shed 6 bases, and the junction held 4 bases outside the gene matches. CDR1 is GTSNPN, CDR2 SVGIG, per germline (reference sequence). As DNA, the CDR3 is TGTGCCTGGAGTTCCAGGGGGGGTCAGCCCCAGCATTTT. Translating gives CAWSSRGGQPQHF.

This clonotype has a count of ten or more. The chain combines TRBV3-1 with TRBJ2-5; weak D call: TRBD2 (6 bases). The CDR3 length is 14 residues. Germline values: CDR1 LGHDT, CDR2 YNNKEL (reference sequence). The V gene lost 2 bases and the J gene lost 5 bases, with 12 bases spanning the gap. The CDR3 region is CASSQSRRGETQYF. DNA for the CDR3: TGTGCCAGCAGCCAAAGCAGGAGGGGCGAGACCCAGTACTTC.

Comments on this clonotype: A much larger clone sits a single nucleotide away, making a read error possible. The chain combines TRBV6-1 with TRBJ2-5; perhaps TRBD2 as D (5 bases). V dropped 5 bases and J dropped 9 bases, with 22 bases sitting between them. In germline, CDR1 is MNHNS, CDR2 SASEGT. The CDR3 sequence is 15 residues long. The DNA for the CDR3 is TGTGCCAGCAGTCACGATCGGGGTCCTAAATTGCCCCAGTACTTC. Translating it yields CASSHDRGPKLPQYF.

The table lists this clonotype with many counts. The chain's CDR3 is CASSEMVLAGSLDTQYF. Here the CDR3 DNA reads TGTGCCAGCAGTGAAATGGTCCTAGCGGGATCTTTAGATACGCAGTATTTT. This sequence joins TRBV2 and TRBJ2-3, with 9 bases matching TRBD2. The V and J ends lost 2 bases and 5 bases, in that order; junction bases with no gene match: 11. The germline V gene encodes CDR1 SNHLY and CDR2 FYNNEI. The CDR3 has 17 amino acids. Complete variable domain (other parts from reference TRBV2 and TRBJ2-3): EPEVTQTPSHQVTQMGQEVILRCVPISNHLYFYWYRQILGQKVEFLVSFYNNEISEKSEIFDDQFSVERPDGSNFTLKIRSTKLEDSAMYFCASSEMVLAGSLDTQYFGPGTRLTVL.

The CDR3 region is CASGIGTLDTQYF. The DNA for the CDR3 is TGTGCTAGCGGTATCGGGACCTTAGATACGCAGTATTTT. J is TRBJ2-3 and V is TRBV12-5; D is tentatively TRBD1 or TRBD2 (5 bases each). V shed 9 bases and J shed 5 bases, with 15 bases lying between them. This CDR3 is 13 amino acids long. The V gene's germline CDR1 is LGHNT and CDR2 FRNRAP.

This clonotype has at least ten counts. The gene calls are TRBV20-1 and TRBJ2-7, with D perhaps matching TRBD2 (5 bases). Germline V gene data show CDR1 as DFQATT and CDR2 as SNEGSKA (reference sequence). This CDR3 has 15 amino acids. Deletions cut 3 bases from V and 7 bases from J, with 22 bases between. The CDR3 bases are TGCAGTGCTAGGCCCGGCGGGCCGAAGTCGGTTGAGCAGTACTTC. Translating gives CSARPGGPKSVEQYF.

A few counts support this clonotype. This rearrangement joins TRBV24-1 to TRBJ2-3; TRBD1 matches at 8 bases. The CDR3 sequence is 15 residues long. The germline V gene has CDR1 KGHDR and CDR2 SFDVKD. Losses at the gene ends were 3 bases for V and 2 bases for J; bases not matched to a gene: 3. CDR3 DNA sequence: TGTGCCACCAGTGATCCGGGACAGGTCACAGATACGCAGTATTTT. It is translated as CATSDPGQVTDTQYF.

This clonotype was recorded at least ten times. The V gene is TRBV20-1, the J gene TRBJ2-7; TRBD2 aligns across 7 bases. Germline-derived CDR1 and CDR2 are DFQATT and SNEGSKA (reference sequence). The CDR3 loop spans 18 amino acids. J was trimmed by 0 bases and V by 3 bases; bases with no gene match: 17. CDR3 sequence reads: CSARRSLAENPSSYEQYF. Written as DNA, the CDR3 is TGCAGTGCTAGGAGGTCGCTAGCGGAGAATCCCAGCTCCTACGAGCAGTACTTC.

Comments on this clonotype: A much more abundant neighbour one base away suggests this may be a read error. The chain is built from TRBV7-2 and TRBJ2-7; 8 nucleotides match TRBD1. There are 14 residues in the CDR3. Germline loops: CDR1 SGHTA, CDR2 FQGNSA. V gave up 5 bases and J gave up 2 bases; unmatched junction bases: 5. In DNA form, the CDR3 reads TGTGCCAGCAGCCAGGACAGGGACCCCTACGAGCAGTACGTC. Amino acids: CASSQDRDPYEQYV.

The V call is TRBV7-9, the J call TRBJ1-2, with TRBD1 as a possible D gene (5 bases). The CDR3 has 14 residues. V was shortened by 5 bases and J by 2 bases, with 12 bases between the two germline ends. From germline, CDR1 is SEHNR and CDR2 FQNEAQ (reference sequence). CDR3 bases: TGTGCCAGCAGCATCTCCGACAGAAACTATGGCTACACCTTC. Translating gives CASSISDRNYGYTF.

This clonotype was picked up many times. V gene TRBV27 combines with J gene TRBJ2-2; 12 bases match TRBD2. V dropped 5 bases and J dropped 5; count of bases not matched to a gene: 3. CDR1 and CDR2 (germline): MNHEY, SMNVEV (reference sequence). The CDR3 covers 15 residues. The CDR3 loop is CASSGLAGRTGELFF. The CDR3 coding sequence is TGTGCCAGCAGTGGACTAGCGGGACGGACCGGGGAGCTGTTTTTT.

The CDR3 reads CASSAPRETQYF. The CDR3 coding sequence is TGTGCCAGTAGTGCCCCGCGTGAGACCCAGTACTTC. This chain connects TRBV19 to TRBJ2-5; D call uncertain. Trimming stripped 5 bases from V and 5 bases from J, with 9 bases between. The CDR3 runs 12 residues. CDR1 is LNHDA and CDR2 is SQIVND in the germline V gene (reference sequence).

This clonotype was counted at least ten times. CDR3 region: CASSQLAETGELFF. CDR3 DNA sequence: TGTGCCAGCAGCCAACTAGCGGAAACCGGGGAGCTGTTTTTT. The V call is TRBV3-1, the J call TRBJ2-2; 7 bases line up with TRBD2. The ends lost 2 bases at V and 5 bases at J; junction bases unmatched: 2. The CDR3 is made up of 14 amino acids. The germline V gene has CDR1 LGHDT and CDR2 YNNKEL (reference sequence).

This chain joins TRBV29-1 and TRBJ2-7; 12 nucleotides align to TRBD1. The CDR3 totals 15 residues. Germline CDR1 is SQVTM and CDR2 is ANQGSEA. Trimming cost V 1 base and J 5 bases; bases outside gene matches: 6. The CDR3 DNA reads TGCAGCGTTGAAGGTGGGACAGGGGGCCGAGACGAGCAGTACTTC. Protein: CSVEGGTGGRDEQYF.

This clonotype was detected ten times or more. This chain connects TRBV5-1 to TRBJ1-1; the D is unclear. V was shortened by 0 bases and J by 0 bases, with 6 bases between the two germline ends. CDR3 length: 14 residues. CDR1 is SGHRS and CDR2 is YFSETQ in the germline V gene. For the CDR3, the DNA is TGCGCCAGCAGCTTGGACGGGGTGAACACTGAAGCTTTCTTT. Translated: CASSLDGVNTEAFF. Drawing the rest from reference TRBV5-1 and TRBJ1-1, the complete variable domain is KAGVTQTPRYLIKTRGQQVTLSCSPISGHRSVSWYQQTPGQGLQFLFEYFSETQRNKGNFPGRFSGRQFSNSRSEMNVSTLELGDSALYLCASSLDGVNTEAFFGQGTRLTVV.

The rearrangement uses TRBV15 and TRBJ2-4, with TRBD2 identical over 7 bases. This CDR3 comprises 16 residues. The V and J ends lost 0 bases and 8 bases, in that order; junction bases with no gene match: 10. Germline lookup yields CDR1 LNHNV and CDR2 YYDKDF (reference sequence). The CDR3 DNA sequence: TGTGCCACCAGCAGAGATCTGACGGGGGGACGTTACATTCAGTACTTC. Protein sequence: CATSRDLTGGRYIQYF.

This clonotype was found many times. The rearrangement links TRBV27 to TRBJ2-1; 13 bases line up with TRBD2. Trimming cost V 4 bases and J 7 bases; bases outside gene matches: 4. This CDR3 comprises 15 residues. From germline, CDR1 is MNHEY and CDR2 SMNVEV (reference sequence). The chain's CDR3 is CASSSGLAGRNEQFF. The CDR3 coding sequence is TGTGCCAGCAGTTCGGGACTAGCGGGGCGAAATGAGCAGTTCTTC.

About this clonotype itself: It may be a read error: a sequence one base away is much more abundant. V usage is TRBV24-1 and J usage is TRBJ2-1; no reliable D call. Germline values: CDR1 KGHDR, CDR2 SFDVKD. V was pared by 4 bases and J by 4 bases, with 10 bases between. The CDR3 runs 14 residues. In DNA form, the CDR3 reads TGTGCCACCAGTGACCCGGACGGTTACAATGAGCAGTTCTTC. Protein sequence: CATSDPDGYNEQFF.

This clonotype was detected a few times. The chain has TRBV30 and TRBJ2-7, with a weak D call TRBD1 (5 bases). Germline V lookup: CDR1 GTSNPN, CDR2 SVGIG (reference sequence). V lost 3 bases to trimming and J lost 0 bases, with 24 bases between them. The CDR3 totals 18 residues. The CDR3, as DNA: TGTGCCTGGAGCGCATCCCGTTCAGGGATTGGGAACTCCTACGAGCAGTACTTC. Translating it yields CAWSASRSGIGNSYEQYF.

V is TRBV5-1 and J is TRBJ1-3; 10 bases agree with TRBD1. J gave up 1 base and V 4 bases, and 5 bases lay outside the gene matches. The CDR3 is 16 residues long. CDR1 and CDR2 (germline): SGHRS, YFSETQ. The CDR3 bases are TGCGCCAGCAGCAAATCGGGACAGGGGTCTGGAAACACCATATATTTT. As protein: CASSKSGQGSGNTIYF.